This TCR beta chain was identified in a study of cytomegalovirus exposure and HLA in healthy donors. A multiplex PCR was run with 60 Vbeta primers and 13 Jbeta primers. Generated by immunoSEQ multiplex PCR, the TCRdb table keeps only in-frame clones and is missing some. This sample carries around 140,000 clones, roughly 73% of them seen once, and the ten largest clones take about 1%. Trimming shortened V by 4 bases and J by 7 bases, and 7 bases separated the two germline ends. Germline CDR1 and CDR2: SGHTA and FQGNSA. The CDR3 length is 12 residues. The specimen was PBMCs. The rearrangement links TRBV7-2 to TRBJ1-4, with a weak D call TRBD1 (5 bases). The receptor comes from a male donor in good health and CMV-seronegative. The CDR3 protein is CASSSGSEKLFF. DNA for the CDR3: TGTGCCAGCAGCTCAGGGTCTGAAAAACTGTTTTTT.